Sequencing of this TCR beta chain was carried out in a study of beta chain features in type 1 diabetes (dated by TCRdb to 2016 to 2018). Study-level background: Patients and healthy donors did not differ in mean age, gender distribution, total cell number or subset yield. A total of about 100,000,000 sorted cells were examined across all samples, and RNA yield correlated strongly with the number of cells per subset. The study compared the TCRB repertoires of sorted circulating CD4+ T cell subsets in recently diagnosed type 1 diabetes patients with those in matched healthy donors. Regulatory and stem cell-like memory subsets were obtained from only 8 patients and about 8 healthy donors, while naive and central memory subsets were obtained from all 30 or so donors. Summary of the overall study and its limitations: In all four CD4+ subsets, TCRB CDR3 length was moderately but significantly shorter in type 1 diabetes patients. Only small numbers of individuals were included in the HLA sub-analyses, which left unresolved whether HLA type had any influence on TCRB rearrangement. Shorter templates might have been favored by PCR, but patient and control samples were amplified and corrected together, so both groups would have been affected equally by any skew. At VDJ recombination sites, type 1 diabetes patients had fewer insertions and more deleted nucleotides, which implies abnormalities in thymic rearrangement. Naive, central memory and regulatory TCRB repertoires appeared more similar among patients than among healthy donors. Sequencing cDNA rather than genomic DNA could over-represent highly expressing activated cells, although activation and CD3 levels did not differ between groups.

From its cysteine to its phenylalanine, the CDR3 spans 16 amino acids. Of all the DNA, just the CDR3 is kept, 48 bases in frame from base 1. According to the germline V gene, CDR1 reads SGHRS and CDR2 reads YFSETQ. V ends up 0 bases short and J 5 bases short, with an unmatched junction base count of 6. The entire amount of isolated RNA was reverse transcribed using the High Capacity cDNA Reverse Transcription Kit, so the sequenced TCRB transcripts were expressed ones. Deep immunoSEQ sequencing was applied to naive, central memory and regulatory T cell samples, giving an average of about 3.7 million total reads per sample. After sorted cells were lysed in RLT buffer, RNA was extracted with DNase-treated RNeasy Micro or Mini kits, with the choice depending on cell number. Each cell subset was processed separately to prevent cross-contamination, with patient and healthy donor samples processed together. Using the immunoSEQ multiplex PCR, TCRB sequences were amplified from cDNA into 87-bp fragments spanning the CDR3 region. The amplicons were sequenced using the Illumina HiSeq platform. For the original study's pipeline: PCR bias was computationally corrected using synthetic template baselines, reads within Hamming distance 2 were collapsed, and singletons that could not be merged were discarded. Reads were aligned against IMGT to assign V, D and J genes, CDR3 length and insertions or deletions at six rearrangement sites. Within each subset, clonotype counts were normalized to the number of sorted cells before true diversity and Gini coefficients were calculated with the tcR R package. Repertoire sharing was quantified using the overlap coefficient calculated on TCRB nucleotide sequences. TCRdb re-hosts the immuneACCESS table, in-frame sequences only. Its copies lack some clones; in the studies checked, an unresolved V gene accounts for under half of them, and the cause for the rest is not known. The DNA was the basis for D and trimming; V, J and clone size are from that table. The sample yields more than 300,000 clones; about a tenth were counted once. The ten largest clones take up about 1% of the sample.

A single peripheral blood draw of about 116 mL on average was collected from each donor into heparinised tubes. Using a panel that included CD45RO, CCR7, CD25, CD127, CD95 and CD27, naive, central memory, regulatory and stem cell-like memory CD4+ T cells were sorted on a BD FACSAria II. Purity was above 95% for every sorted population. PBMCs were separated immediately by Lymphoprep density gradient centrifugation and were stained directly, without being cultured. Samples were stained and sorted in pairs, with one healthy donor and one patient per experiment, so that batch effects were minimized. The sample holds a few counts of this clone. The clone's antigen remains unknown. No much larger clonotype is one base removed from it; base qualities were not supplied.

The TCR originated in a man aged 25-40 years with type 1 diabetes. The V and J segments used are TRBV5-1 and TRBJ2-1; TRBD1 agrees with 9 junctional bases. The sequenced material came from central memory CD4+ T cells from blood. The sequenced DNA is TGCGCCAGCAGCTTGGGGACAGGGGCGAGCCACAATGAGCAGTTCTTC. Its product reads: CASSLGTGASHNEQFF.